The 6 T cell receptor beta chains given below trace back to one sample, sequenced in a study of neurological immune-mediated disorders. TCRdb re-derived calls from the 5' RACE reads in MiXCR, one entry per CDR3 protein. This sample yields 54,000 or so distinct CDR3 sequences, of which about 3.8% are seen a single time; roughly 7.1% belongs to the top ten. Sequenced material: PBMCs. Receptors originate from a man in his sixties with multiple sclerosis.

This clonotype occurred many times. This sequence joins TRBV3-1 and TRBJ1-2; the D gene is possibly TRBD1 (5 bases). CDR1 LGHDT and CDR2 YNNKEL come from the germline V gene (reference sequence). The V gene lost 2 bases and the J gene lost 1 base, with 8 bases spanning the gap. CDR3 length: 14 residues. CDR3 loop: CASSQQGYNYGYTF. CDR3 DNA sequence: TGTGCCAGCAGCCAACAGGGTTATAACTATGGCTACACCTTC.

Of note for this clonotype: A read error is likely, as this CDR3 ends without the conserved phenylalanine or tryptophan. This chain uses TRBV3-1 with TRBJ2-1; D may be TRBD2 (6 bases). Germline CDR1 is LGHDT and CDR2 is YNNKEL (reference sequence). V lost 8 bases to trimming and J lost 5 bases, with 10 bases between them. This CDR3 is built from 12 residues. CDR3 sequence reads: CASGRPNNEQFN. DNA for the CDR3: TGTGCCAGCGGGAGGCCCAACAATGAGCAGTTCAAC.

This clonotype has a count of ten or more. The gene calls are TRBV19 and TRBJ2-7; tentatively, D is TRBD1 (5 bases). The CDR3 covers 14 residues. V lost 4 bases to trimming and J lost 5 bases, with 15 bases between them. Germline V gives CDR1 LNHDA, CDR2 SQIVND (reference sequence). DNA for the CDR3: TGTGCCAGTAGTACAACCCACTGGGGCGACGAGCAGTACTTC. Protein sequence: CASSTTHWGDEQYF. Variable domain in full (rest from reference TRBV19 and TRBJ2-7): DGGITQSPKYLFRKEGQNVTLSCEQNLNHDAMYWYRQDPGQGLRLIYYSQIVNDFQKGDIAEGYSVSREKKESFPLTVTSAQKNPTAFYLCASSTTHWGDEQYFGPGTRLTVT.

There are many counts of this clonotype. The chain combines TRBV20-1 with TRBJ2-2; no clear D. V was cut by 3 bases and J by 7 bases, with 6 bases left in between. The CDR3 length is 11 residues. CDR1 is DFQATT, CDR2 SNEGSKA, per germline (reference sequence). DNA of the CDR3: TGCAGTGCTAGCGGGTACGGGGAGCTGTTTTTT. Its protein is CSASGYGELFF.

The table lists this clonotype with many counts. The rearrangement uses TRBV5-1 and TRBJ2-1; D unresolved. The CDR3 is 17 amino acids. V shed 0 bases and J shed 3 bases, with 16 bases lying between them. The germline CDR1 and CDR2 sequences are SGHRS and YFSETQ. In nucleotides, the CDR3 is TGCGCCAGCAGCTTGGAGCCGGCCAGCCAAGGCTACAATGAGCAGTTCTTC. Encoded protein: CASSLEPASQGYNEQFF.

This clonotype showed up many times. V and J are TRBV7-9 and TRBJ2-4; weak D call: TRBD1 (5 bases). V was clipped by 3 bases and J by 6 bases, with 9 bases between them. This CDR3 has 13 residues. Germline lookup yields CDR1 SEHNR and CDR2 FQNEAQ (reference sequence). CDR3 loop: CASSFDSGNIQYF. Written as DNA, the CDR3 is TGTGCCAGCAGCTTCGACAGTGGAAACATTCAGTACTTC.